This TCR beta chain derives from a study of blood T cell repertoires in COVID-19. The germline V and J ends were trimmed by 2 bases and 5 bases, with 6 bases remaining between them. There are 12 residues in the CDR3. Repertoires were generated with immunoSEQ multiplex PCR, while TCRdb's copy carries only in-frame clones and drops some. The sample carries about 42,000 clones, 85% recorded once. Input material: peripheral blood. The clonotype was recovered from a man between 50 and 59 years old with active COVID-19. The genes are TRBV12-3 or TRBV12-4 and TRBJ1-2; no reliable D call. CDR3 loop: CASSLSTYGYTF. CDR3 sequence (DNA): TGTGCCAGCAGTTTATCGACTTATGGCTACACCTTC.